These 18 T cell receptor beta chains were sequenced from one sample in a study of blood T cells in healthy people across ages. A second roughly 6 to 12 cycle PCR used barcoded and J-beta primers. Each CDR3 protein gets one entry after TCRdb re-called the 5' RACE reads with MiXCR. This table has fewer than 900,000 distinct CDR3 sequences, around 46% appearing once. The sequenced sample consisted of blood. These receptors all stem from a woman aged 60-75 years in good health.

This chain connects TRBV28 to TRBJ1-1, with TRBD1 as a possible D gene (6 bases). CDR3 length: 12 amino acids. Germline-derived CDR1 and CDR2 are MDHEN and SYDVKM. The V end lost 8 bases, the J end lost 10 bases, and 17 bases lay between the germline ends. CDR3 protein: CASVGGGKGAFF. Written as DNA, the CDR3 is TGTGCCAGCGTGGGCGGGGGCAAGGGAGCTTTCTTT.

The chain has TRBV12-3 or TRBV12-4 and TRBJ2-1; the D gene could be TRBD1 or TRBD2 (6 bases each). There are 15 residues in the CDR3. Trimming took off 10 bases at V and 6 bases at J, with 22 bases between the two ends. The CDR3 DNA is TGTGCCACCGACCTCCCCGGGGGCATCTTCAATGAGCAGTTCTTC. Its protein product is CATDLPGGIFNEQFF.

The rearrangement links TRBV29-1 to TRBJ1-4; no reliable D call. The V end was cut by 1 base, the J end by 8 bases, with 11 bases between. This CDR3 contains 13 residues. Per the germline V gene, CDR1 is SQVTM and CDR2 is ANQGSEA. CDR3 amino acids: CSVEGTAREKLFF. In nucleotides, the CDR3 is TGCAGCGTTGAAGGGACCGCGCGGGAAAAACTGTTTTTT.

The V call is TRBV9, the J call TRBJ2-3; D may be TRBD2 (5 bases). Germline V gives CDR1 SGDLS, CDR2 YYNGEE. There are 14 residues in the CDR3. Trimming took off 6 bases at V and 5 bases at J, with 16 bases between the two ends. CDR3 amino acids: CASTSGSGGDTQYF. In DNA form, the CDR3 reads TGTGCCAGCACGTCGGGCAGCGGAGGAGATACGCAGTATTTT.

The chain carries TRBV12-3 or TRBV12-4 and TRBJ1-2; no reliable D call. The CDR3 runs to 12 residues. Trimming left V 6 bases short and J 5 bases short, with 10 bases between. CDR3 loop: CASRQSEYGYTF. The CDR3 bases are TGTGCCAGCAGACAGTCAGAATATGGCTACACCTTC.

The chain couples TRBV20-1 to TRBJ2-5; D gene uncertain. V was cut by 3 bases and J by 1 base, with 12 bases left in between. Germline lookup yields CDR1 DFQATT and CDR2 SNEGSKA (reference sequence). This CDR3 is built from 14 residues. The CDR3 nucleotides read TGCAGTGCTAGTCCGCCAGATTCCCAAGAGACCCAGTACTTC. It encodes CSASPPDSQETQYF.

The chain joins TRBV7-8 to TRBJ1-6; D gene uncertain. This CDR3 is 14 amino acids long. V shed 5 bases and J shed 7 bases, with 12 bases lying between them. In germline, CDR1 is SGHVS, CDR2 FQNEAQ. This CDR3 reads CASSPLRKNSPLHF. In nucleotides, the CDR3 is TGTGCCAGCAGCCCCCTCAGGAAGAATTCACCCCTCCACTTT.

This chain uses TRBV28 with TRBJ2-7; D call uncertain. Per the germline V gene, CDR1 is MDHEN and CDR2 is SYDVKM. The CDR3 covers 14 residues. Trimming cost V 3 bases and J 3 bases, with 12 bases left between them. CDR3 residues: CASSFRDGVYEQYF. As DNA, the CDR3 is TGTGCCAGCAGTTTCCGAGACGGAGTCTACGAGCAGTACTTC. Based on the CDR3 plus reference TRBV28 and TRBJ2-7, the full variable domain is DVKVTQSSRYLVKRTGEKVFLECVQDMDHENMFWYRQDPGLGLRLIYFSYDVKMKEKGDIPEGYSVSREKKERFSLILESASTNQTSMYLCASSFRDGVYEQYFGPGTRLTVT.

This clonotype was seen at least ten times. This chain links TRBV10-2 with TRBJ1-5; TRBD1 agrees at 7 bases. After removal of 7 bases from V and 10 bases from J, the junction contained 10 bases not matched to a gene. Germline V gene data show CDR1 as WSHSY and CDR2 as SAAADI. CDR3 length: 13 residues. As DNA, the CDR3 is TGCGCCAGCACCACCGGACAGGCCATCCCCCAGCATTTT. This translates into CASTTGQAIPQHF.

This clonotype was recorded many times. The rearrangement joins TRBV29-1 to TRBJ2-5; 9 nucleotides agree with TRBD1. This CDR3 has 13 amino acids. V lost 6 bases, J lost 3 bases, and 5 bases stayed unmatched. The germline V gene encodes CDR1 SQVTM and CDR2 ANQGSEA. The CDR3 here is CSVSTGGKETQYF. CDR3 DNA: TGCAGCGTGTCGACAGGGGGGAAAGAGACCCAGTACTTC.

This sequence joins TRBV4-1 and TRBJ1-4, with D possibly being TRBD1 (5 bases). The CDR3 has 16 residues. CDR1 MGHRA and CDR2 YSYEKL come from the germline V gene. Trimming left V 0 bases short and J 10 bases short, with 18 bases between. The CDR3 nucleotides read TGCGCCAGCAGCCAAGATCCAGGCAGGGTGATTGGAAAACTGTTTTTT. Translated: CASSQDPGRVIGKLFF.

This clonotype has more than one count but fewer than ten. V is TRBV12-3 or TRBV12-4 and J is TRBJ2-1; 7 bases fit TRBD1. Germline trimming cut 10 bases from V and 13 bases from J; bases unmatched to any gene: 22. This CDR3 is built from 15 residues. The CDR3 reads CATSVRTGTQETQFF. Here the CDR3 DNA reads TGTGCCACCTCGGTTAGGACAGGCACCCAAGAGACCCAGTTCTTC.

This chain joins TRBV3-1 and TRBJ1-3, with unresolved D. This CDR3 is built from 15 residues. V was pared by 3 bases and J by 0 bases, with 9 bases between. Per germline, CDR1 LGHDT and CDR2 YNNKEL (reference sequence). CDR3 DNA: TGTGCCAGCAGCCAGGTCGGAACCTCTGGAAACACCATATATTTT. Protein product: CASSQVGTSGNTIYF.

This chain uses TRBV14 with TRBJ2-1; 10 nucleotides match TRBD1. The CDR3 sequence is 15 residues long. Trimming removed 1 base from V and 9 bases from J; junction bases left unmatched: 6. The V gene's germline CDR1 is SGHDN and CDR2 FVKESK. Written as DNA, the CDR3 is TGTGCCAGCAGCCAAGGACAGGGGGCGAAGGTTGAGCAGTTCTTC. Translating gives CASSQGQGAKVEQFF.

As regards this clonotype: An end of the junction differs from the germline gene, which may be a read error. The chain couples TRBV28 to TRBJ1-1, with a possible D match to TRBD1 (6 bases). CDR1 MDHEN and CDR2 SYDVKM come from the germline V gene. CDR3 size: 14 residues. CDR3 sequence reads: CASSLRGADTGAFF. The CDR3 DNA follows: TGTGCCAGCAGTTTACGGGGGGCGGACACTGGAGCTTTCTTT.

The genes are TRBV7-9 and TRBJ1-4; 8 bases map to TRBD1. This CDR3 has 14 amino acids. CDR1 SEHNR and CDR2 FQNEAQ come from the germline V gene (reference sequence). Trimming took 8 bases from V and 8 from J; bases not matched to a gene: 10. The chain's CDR3 is CASGSDRDSEKLFF. The DNA for the CDR3 is TGTGCCAGCGGATCGGACAGGGACTCGGAAAAACTGTTTTTT.

This chain connects TRBV12-5 to TRBJ2-7, with TRBD1 identical over 7 bases. With 9 bases clipped from V and 0 bases from J, the junction kept 11 bases outside the gene matches. The CDR3 is 15 amino acids. Germline assignment: CDR1 LGHNT and CDR2 FRNRAP. The CDR3 sequence: CASGRPDRLSYEQYF. As DNA, the CDR3 is TGTGCTAGCGGGCGTCCGGACAGGCTCTCCTACGAGCAGTACTTC.

The chain recombines TRBV5-1 with TRBJ2-5; 9 nucleotides line up with TRBD1. The end of the DNA is better explained by TRBJ2-7, so the J call may be wrong. CDR1 SGHRS and CDR2 YFSETQ come from the germline V gene. The CDR3 extends over 15 amino acids. The CDR3 nucleotides read TGCGCCAGCAGCTCCACCGGGACAGGGAAGTACGAGCAGTACTTC. It codes for CASSSTGTGKYEQYF.